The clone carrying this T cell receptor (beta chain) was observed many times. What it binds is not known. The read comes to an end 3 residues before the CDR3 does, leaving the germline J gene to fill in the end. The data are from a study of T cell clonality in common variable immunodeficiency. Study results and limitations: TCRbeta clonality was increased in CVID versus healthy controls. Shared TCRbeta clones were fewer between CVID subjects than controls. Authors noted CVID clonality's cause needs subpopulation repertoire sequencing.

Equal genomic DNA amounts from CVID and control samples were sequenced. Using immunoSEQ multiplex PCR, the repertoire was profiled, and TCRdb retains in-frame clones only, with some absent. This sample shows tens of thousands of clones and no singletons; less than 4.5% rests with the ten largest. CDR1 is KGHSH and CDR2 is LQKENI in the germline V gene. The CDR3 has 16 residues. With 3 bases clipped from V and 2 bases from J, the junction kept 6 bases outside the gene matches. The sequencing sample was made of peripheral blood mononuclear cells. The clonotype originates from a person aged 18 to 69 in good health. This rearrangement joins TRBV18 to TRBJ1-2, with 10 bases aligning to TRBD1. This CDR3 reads CASSPLDRGGNYGYTF. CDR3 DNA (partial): TGTGCCAGCTCACCTTTGGACAGGGGGGGAAACTATGGC.